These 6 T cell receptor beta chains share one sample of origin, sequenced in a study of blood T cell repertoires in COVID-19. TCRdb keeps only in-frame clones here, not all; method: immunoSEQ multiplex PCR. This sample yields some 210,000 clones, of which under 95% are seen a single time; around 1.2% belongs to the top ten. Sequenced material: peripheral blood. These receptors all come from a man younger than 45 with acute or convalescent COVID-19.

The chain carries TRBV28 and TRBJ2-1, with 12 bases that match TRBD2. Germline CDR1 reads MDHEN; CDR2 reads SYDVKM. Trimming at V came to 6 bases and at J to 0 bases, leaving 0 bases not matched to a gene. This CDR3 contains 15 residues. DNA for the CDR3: TGTGCCAGCAGACTAGCGGGGGGCTCCTACAATGAGCAGTTCTTC. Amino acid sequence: CASRLAGGSYNEQFF.

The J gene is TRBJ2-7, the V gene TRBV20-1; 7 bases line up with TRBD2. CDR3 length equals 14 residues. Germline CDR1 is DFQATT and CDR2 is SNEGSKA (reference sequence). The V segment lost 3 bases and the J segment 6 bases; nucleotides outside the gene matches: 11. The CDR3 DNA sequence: TGCAGTGCTAGTTTGCGGGGGTGGACTCGCGAGCAGTACTTC. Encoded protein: CSASLRGWTREQYF.

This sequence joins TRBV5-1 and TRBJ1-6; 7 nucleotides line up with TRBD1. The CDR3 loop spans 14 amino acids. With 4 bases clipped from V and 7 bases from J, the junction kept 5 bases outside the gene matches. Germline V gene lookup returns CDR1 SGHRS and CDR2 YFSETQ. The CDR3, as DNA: TGCGCCAGCAGCCCGGGACAGCAAAATTCACCCCTCCACTTT. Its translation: CASSPGQQNSPLHF.

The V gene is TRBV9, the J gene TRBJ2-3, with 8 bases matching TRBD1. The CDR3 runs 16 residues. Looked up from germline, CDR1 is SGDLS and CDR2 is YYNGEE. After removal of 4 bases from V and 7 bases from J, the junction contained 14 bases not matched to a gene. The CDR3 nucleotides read TGTGCCAGCAGCCCCCGGGACAGGAGTGCCCTGAATACGCAGTATTTT. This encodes CASSPRDRSALNTQYF.

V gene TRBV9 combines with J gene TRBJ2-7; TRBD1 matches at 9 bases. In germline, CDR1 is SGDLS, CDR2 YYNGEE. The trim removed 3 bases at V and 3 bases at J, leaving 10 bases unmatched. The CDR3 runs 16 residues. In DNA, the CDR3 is TGTGCCAGCAGCGGGTACCGGGACAGGGCAATCTACGAGCAGTACTTC. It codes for CASSGYRDRAIYEQYF.

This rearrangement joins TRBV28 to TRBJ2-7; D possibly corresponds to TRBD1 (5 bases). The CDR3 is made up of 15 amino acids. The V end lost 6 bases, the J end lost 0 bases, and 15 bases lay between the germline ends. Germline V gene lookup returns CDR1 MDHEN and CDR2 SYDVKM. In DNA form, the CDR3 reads TGTGCCAGCAGCCGCGACAGAAACCCCTCCTACGAGCAGTACTTC. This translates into CASSRDRNPSYEQYF.